This TCR beta chain was identified in a study of blood T cell repertoires in COVID-19 (dated by TCRdb to 2020 to 2022). General notes on the study: Samples covering the acute and convalescent phases of COVID-19 were provided by collaborators in the United States, Italy and Spain. The dataset comprised deeply sampled blood TCRbeta repertoires from subjects exposed to, actively infected with, or recovered from COVID-19. The material from the prospective study consisted of cDNA or gDNA derived from T cells, B-cell-depleted T cells, or PBMCs. The samples were drawn from two sources: the first 160 participants of the ongoing ImmuneRACE study, and 1,254 subjects contributed by 6 global collaborators. A de-identified subject ID, COVID-19 status, age in years and sex were almost always included in the sample metadata. The repertoires were made available in a free public database intended to serve as a resource for research on the immune response to SARS-CoV-2. Where available, HLA class I and class II types were taken from metadata supplied by the sample provider and were not determined by assay-based typing. The research as a whole found: Clinical and demographic metadata were provided uncurated, with the amount varying by source and participant.

The germline V gene specifies SGHTA as CDR1 and FQGNSA as CDR2. Unmatched junction bases come to 6, with V trimmed by 5 bases and J by 3 bases. Reading from cysteine to phenylalanine, the CDR3 counts 15 amino acids. Only the CDR3 DNA stays, 45 bases, in frame from base 1. TCRbeta CDR3 regions were amplified from genomic DNA using the immunoSEQ Assay, a bias-controlled multiplex PCR. The source study handled its data this way. The number of nucleated cells in each sample was estimated from the amplification of reference gene primers within the assay. To quantify the absolute abundance of each unique TCRbeta CDR3 rearrangement, sequence reads were collapsed and filtered. For each sample, productive Simpson clonality was calculated as the square root of Simpson's diversity index across productive rearrangements. Sourced from immuneACCESS, this table was stored by TCRdb with only in-frame sequences that have V and J called. A share of the clones is absent; for the studies checked, an unresolved V gene accounts for under half, and the remainder has no known explanation. For V, J and clone size, that table is used; D and trimming come from the DNA. This sample is represented by about 160,000 clones; 87% of them were singletons. 9% to 12% of the sample belongs to the ten largest clones.

One collaborating source in Seattle enrolled patients while the patients were actively infected and followed the patients over time throughout the course of disease. The collaborating institutions used their own protocols to collect whole blood in K2EDTA tubes. Collaborator samples were shipped for TCRbeta analysis as frozen whole blood, isolated PBMCs, or DNA extracted from either sample type. With respect to this clone: This receptor's antigen is unknown. Within one base of it there is no much larger clone, and no base qualities were kept.

Recombination connected TRBV7-2 to TRBJ1-5; 8 nucleotides in the junction match TRBD1. The sequenced material came from peripheral blood. The sequence derives from a woman in her seventies with COVID-19, enrolled during active disease. The CDR3: CASSLGQGFNQPQHF. Read as DNA, the sequence is TGTGCCAGCAGCCTCGGACAGGGCTTCAATCAGCCCCAGCATTTT.